The 6 T cell receptor beta chains reported below all come from one sample, sequenced in a study of somatic mutations in cytotoxic T cells in rheumatoid arthritis. Sequenced by immunoSEQ multiplex PCR; TCRdb stores in-frame clones only, minus some. The data show some 4,200 clones, 79% seen once. The sample comprised CD8+ T cells sorted from blood. Receptor source: an adult with rheumatoid arthritis.

This chain links TRBV5-6 with TRBJ1-1; D not certain. With 2 bases removed from V and 5 bases from J, the gap between germline ends came to 7 bases. The germline V gene encodes CDR1 SGHDT and CDR2 YYEEEE. CDR3 length equals 12 residues. The CDR3 bases are TGTGCCAGCAGCTTCTCAGGTACTGAAGCTTTCTTT. It is translated as CASSFSGTEAFF.

The rearrangement joins TRBV27 to TRBJ1-1; D is uncertain. The CDR3 covers 16 residues. In germline, CDR1 is MNHEY, CDR2 SMNVEV (reference sequence). The V gene lost 2 bases and the J gene lost 0 bases, with 13 bases spanning the gap. CDR3 in amino acids: CASSLRPGRVNTEAFF. In DNA, the CDR3 is TGTGCCAGCAGTTTACGTCCCGGGCGCGTGAACACTGAAGCTTTCTTT.

The chain couples TRBV4-1 to TRBJ2-2; possibly TRBD2 for D (6 bases). The CDR3 covers 14 residues. Trimming took off 4 bases at V and 1 base at J, with 7 bases between the two ends. CDR1 is MGHRA and CDR2 is YSYEKL in the germline V gene. Here the CDR3 DNA reads TGCGCCAGCAGCCGCGGGGAGAACACCGGGGAGCTGTTTTTT. Translating gives CASSRGENTGELFF.

The CDR3 loop reads CASSLAGQGGNTEAFF. The CDR3 DNA reads TGCGCCAGCAGCTTGGCGGGACAGGGTGGGAACACTGAAGCTTTCTTT. The J gene is TRBJ1-1, the V gene TRBV5-1; TRBD1 agrees at 9 bases. CDR3 length: 16 amino acids. V trimming: 0 bases; J trimming: 1 base; junction bases outside the gene matches: 4. Germline-derived CDR1 and CDR2 are SGHRS and YFSETQ.

V is TRBV5-1 and J is TRBJ1-1, with 7 bases that match TRBD1. Germline V lookup: CDR1 SGHRS, CDR2 YFSETQ. This CDR3 is 15 amino acids long. With 4 bases clipped from V and 3 bases from J, the junction kept 9 bases outside the gene matches. The CDR3 DNA is TGCGCCAGCAGCGGTCGGGCAGGGGGGGACACTGAAGCTTTCTTT. Amino acids: CASSGRAGGDTEAFF.

This clone turned up a few times. This chain uses TRBV27 with TRBJ2-7; 9 nucleotides agree with TRBD1. V lost 8 bases to trimming and J lost 0 bases; unmatched junction nucleotides: 2. There are 13 residues in the CDR3. CDR1 and CDR2 from the germline V gene are MNHEY and SMNVEV (reference sequence). CDR3 sequence: CASGQGSSYEQYF. The DNA of the CDR3 is TGTGCCAGCGGACAGGGGAGCTCCTACGAGCAGTACTTC.